Listed here are 30 T cell receptor beta chains from one sample, sequenced in a study of T cell responses to AZD1222 COVID-19 vaccine. Measured with immunoSEQ multiplex PCR; TCRdb has only the in-frame clones, and not every one. The sample includes over 110,000 clones, around 94% seen only once; the top ten take 12%. This sample comprised peripheral blood, obtained after recovery from COVID-19. Receptors originate from an adult who had recovered from COVID-19.

The chain employs TRBV5-1 and TRBJ2-2; 13 bases are a match to TRBD2. The CDR3 runs 16 residues. V was clipped by 3 bases and J by 4 bases; unmatched bases: 3. Looked up from germline, CDR1 is SGHRS and CDR2 is YFSETQ. The CDR3 protein is CASSSWTSGGTGELFF. The CDR3 DNA reads TGCGCCAGCAGCTCCTGGACTAGCGGGGGCACCGGGGAGCTGTTTTTT.

The count of this clone is one. V and J are TRBV7-4 and TRBJ2-7, with 9 bases that match TRBD2. V shed 3 bases and J 1 base; nucleotides not matched to a gene: 4. Looked up from germline, CDR1 is SGHVT and CDR2 is SQSDAQ. This CDR3 is 15 amino acids long. The CDR3 DNA is TGTGCCAGCAGCTTTCTAGCGGGAAATTCCTACGAGCAGTACTTC. Residues: CASSFLAGNSYEQYF.

The V call is TRBV30, the J call TRBJ1-1; maybe TRBD1 (5 bases). The CDR3 runs to 13 residues. V was pared by 2 bases and J by 8 bases, with 15 bases between. CDR1 GTSNPN and CDR2 SVGIG come from the germline V gene (reference sequence). The CDR3 loop is CAWSPGTSTEAFF. CDR3 DNA sequence: TGTGCCTGGAGTCCCGGGACTTCGACCGAAGCTTTCTTT. The whole variable domain, filled in from reference TRBV30 and TRBJ1-1, reads SQTIHQWPATLVQPVGSPLSLECTVEGTSNPNLYWYRQAAGRGLQLLFYSVGIGQISSEVPQNLSASRPQDRQFILSSKKLLLSDSGFYLCAWSPGTSTEAFFGQGTRLTVV.

J is TRBJ2-6 and V is TRBV29-1, with D tentatively TRBD2 (6 bases). The V and J ends lost 0 bases and 1 base respectively, with 19 bases between them. This CDR3 spans 19 amino acids. Germline lookup yields CDR1 SQVTM and CDR2 ANQGSEA. CDR3 residues: CSVEDKGMGGRSGANVLTF. The CDR3, as DNA: TGCAGCGTTGAAGATAAAGGGATGGGGGGACGGTCTGGGGCCAACGTCCTGACTTTC.

The chain has TRBV27 and TRBJ2-2; D possibly corresponds to TRBD1 (7 bases). The germline V and J ends were trimmed by 6 bases and 5 bases, with 22 bases remaining between them. The germline CDR1 and CDR2 sequences are MNHEY and SMNVEV (reference sequence). The CDR3 runs to 17 residues. This CDR3 reads CASSRPLDREVTGELFF. Here the CDR3 DNA reads TGTGCCAGCAGCCGACCCCTTGACAGGGAGGTTACCGGGGAGCTGTTTTTT.

The chain carries TRBV2 and TRBJ2-7, with D hard to call. V was pared by 3 bases and J by 9 bases, with 15 bases between. The CDR3 covers 13 residues. Germline V lookup: CDR1 SNHLY, CDR2 FYNNEI. The CDR3 coding sequence is TGTGCCAGCAGTGATCCCCTCTTGCCGCGGCAGTACTTC. Residues: CASSDPLLPRQYF. Using reference TRBV2 and TRBJ2-7 for the parts outside the CDR3, the full variable domain is EPEVTQTPSHQVTQMGQEVILRCVPISNHLYFYWYRQILGQKVEFLVSFYNNEISEKSEIFDDQFSVERPDGSNFTLKIRSTKLEDSAMYFCASSDPLLPRQYFGPGTRLTVT.

The V gene is TRBV27, the J gene TRBJ2-1, with 10 bases matching TRBD2. Germline V gene lookup returns CDR1 MNHEY and CDR2 SMNVEV (reference sequence). Germline trimming cut 5 bases from V and 3 bases from J; bases unmatched to any gene: 1. CDR3 length: 14 residues. The CDR3 DNA is TGTGCCAGCAGTAGCGGGAGGGTCTACAATGAGCAGTTCTTC. Residues: CASSSGRVYNEQFF.

This chain joins TRBV27 and TRBJ2-7, with 9 bases aligning to TRBD2. V lost 5 bases, J lost 3 bases, and 2 bases stayed unmatched. The V gene's germline CDR1 is MNHEY and CDR2 SMNVEV (reference sequence). CDR3 length equals 13 residues. CDR3: CASSEAGGYEQYF. CDR3 in DNA: TGTGCCAGCAGTGAAGCGGGAGGCTACGAGCAGTACTTC.

This sequence joins TRBV5-1 and TRBJ2-2, with D possibly TRBD2 on 6 matching bases. Germline V lookup: CDR1 SGHRS, CDR2 YFSETQ. The CDR3 extends over 17 amino acids. The V gene lost 0 bases and the J gene lost 2 bases, with 14 bases spanning the gap. DNA for the CDR3: TGCGCCAGCAGCTTGGCCTTTCGGGGGTTCAACACCGGGGAGCTGTTTTTT. It is translated as CASSLAFRGFNTGELFF.

J is TRBJ2-2 and V is TRBV7-8; D is uncertain. Deletions cut 0 bases from V and 4 bases from J, with 3 bases between. The length of the CDR3 is 13 residues. Germline V gene sequence: CDR1 SGHVS, CDR2 FQNEAQ. The CDR3 DNA sequence: TGTGCCAGCAGCTTAGCAGGCACCGGGGAGCTGTTTTTT. It encodes CASSLAGTGELFF.

This clone was counted between two and nine times. This chain links TRBV5-5 with TRBJ1-3; 8 bases line up with TRBD1. Germline values: CDR1 SGHKS, CDR2 YYEKEE (reference sequence). This CDR3 spans 15 amino acids. V shed 2 bases and J 4 bases; nucleotides not matched to a gene: 5. This CDR3 reads CASSFRGLEGNTIYF. The CDR3 DNA sequence: TGTGCCAGCAGCTTCAGGGGGCTAGAAGGAAACACCATATATTTT.

The V gene is TRBV6-5, the J gene TRBJ2-1, with D unclear. Germline values: CDR1 MNHEY, CDR2 SVGAGI. The V end was cut by 2 bases, the J end by 7 bases, with 3 bases between. The CDR3 contains 11 residues. This CDR3 is CASSYRNEQFF. CDR3 nucleotide sequence: TGTGCCAGCAGTTACAGAAATGAGCAGTTCTTC.

The chain combines TRBV7-3 with TRBJ2-1; possibly TRBD2 for D (5 bases). V was clipped by 2 bases and J by 1 base, with 15 bases between them. CDR1 is SGHTA, CDR2 FQGTGA, per germline. CDR3 length: 17 residues. CDR3 in DNA: TGTGCCAGCAGCTTAGATGCCGCGGGCGGTTCCTACAATGAGCAGTTCTTC. Protein product: CASSLDAAGGSYNEQFF.

The rearrangement joins TRBV13 to TRBJ2-2, with TRBD2 matching 9 bases. V was clipped by 5 bases and J by 5 bases; unmatched bases: 6. This CDR3 region has 15 residues. Germline V gene data show CDR1 as PRHDT and CDR2 as FYEKMQ (reference sequence). CDR3 sequence (DNA): TGTGCCAGCAGCCTTGGACTAGCGCTGACCGGGGAGCTGTTTTTT. This gives the protein CASSLGLALTGELFF.

The V call is TRBV4-1, the J call TRBJ2-7, with 11 positions matching TRBD1. After removal of 4 bases from V and 3 bases from J, the junction contained 8 bases not matched to a gene. CDR1 MGHRA and CDR2 YSYEKL come from the germline V gene. CDR3 length: 16 residues. The DNA of the CDR3 is TGCGCCAGCAGCCTCCTTACCGGGACAGGGGGCTACGAGCAGTACTTC. This gives the protein CASSLLTGTGGYEQYF.

This chain connects TRBV19 to TRBJ1-1, with TRBD1 matching over 8 bases. There are 14 residues in the CDR3. Germline CDR1 and CDR2: LNHDA and SQIVND (reference sequence). With V trimmed by 3 bases and J by 2 bases, 2 bases remained unmatched. The CDR3 reads CASSMTGENTEAFF. In DNA, the CDR3 is TGTGCCAGTAGTATGACAGGGGAAAACACTGAAGCTTTCTTT.

This rearrangement joins TRBV3-1 (or the pseudogene TRBV3-2) to TRBJ1-5, with TRBD1 as a possible D gene (5 bases). CDR1 LGHDT and CDR2 YNNKEL come from the germline V gene (reference sequence). V gave up 3 bases and J gave up 2 bases, with 11 bases separating them. The CDR3 runs 15 residues. The CDR3 here is CASSQGVLGNQPQHF. CDR3 coding DNA: TGTGCCAGCAGCCAGGGGGTCTTGGGCAATCAGCCCCAGCATTTT.

The V and J genes are TRBV5-6 and TRBJ2-3; D gene ambiguous. Germline V CDR1 and CDR2: SGHDT, YYEEEE. This CDR3 spans 13 amino acids. V lost 1 base, J lost 1 base, and 4 bases lay in between. Here the CDR3 reads CASSLQGTDTQYF. DNA of the CDR3: TGTGCCAGCAGCTTGCAGGGCACAGATACGCAGTATTTT.

In DNA, the CDR3 is TGTGCCAGCAGTTACCCAGGGGGCAGTAGGGAAGCTTTCTTT. As protein: CASSYPGGSREAFF. The chain joins TRBV6-5 to TRBJ1-1; 8 bases match TRBD1. Germline assignment: CDR1 MNHEY and CDR2 SVGAGI. The V and J ends lost 2 bases and 8 bases, in that order; junction bases with no gene match: 7. The CDR3 extends over 14 amino acids.

The genes are TRBV10-3 and TRBJ1-4; 8 bases fit TRBD1. Germline trimming cut 6 bases from V and 8 bases from J; bases unmatched to any gene: 5. CDR1 is ENHRY, CDR2 SYGVKD, per germline. This CDR3 has 13 residues. CDR3 sequence (DNA): TGTGCCATCAGGGACAGGGAGAAGGAAAAACTGTTTTTT. Protein: CAIRDREKEKLFF.

As DNA, the CDR3 is TGCGCCAGCAGCCTACCCAAGGGTACGCAGTATTTT. This gives the protein CASSLPKGTQYF. The chain has TRBV4-1 and TRBJ2-3; no clear D gene. V lost 4 bases to trimming and J lost 8 bases, with 10 bases between them. The CDR3 runs to 12 residues. Germline CDR1 reads MGHRA; CDR2 reads YSYEKL.

The V and J genes are TRBV2 and TRBJ2-1; 8 nucleotides match TRBD1. Germline trimming cut 5 bases from V and 9 bases from J; bases unmatched to any gene: 6. Per the germline V gene, CDR1 is SNHLY and CDR2 is FYNNEI. CDR3 length: 13 residues. The chain's CDR3 is CASSLTGVVEQFF. CDR3 DNA sequence: TGTGCCAGCAGTCTGACAGGGGTTGTTGAGCAGTTCTTC.

J is TRBJ1-1 and V is TRBV6-5, with D possibly being TRBD1 (6 bases). This CDR3 has 14 amino acids. Germline CDR1 MNHEY, CDR2 SVGAGI. Trimming took off 7 bases at V and 0 bases at J, with 12 bases between the two ends. The CDR3 coding sequence is TGTGCCAGCATTAGGACAGCGTTGAACACTGAAGCTTTCTTT. Translating gives CASIRTALNTEAFF.

The V and J genes are TRBV6-5 and TRBJ1-2; perhaps TRBD1 as D (5 bases). Germline values: CDR1 MNHEY, CDR2 SVGAGI. Trimming pared 6 bases from V and 8 bases from J, leaving 16 bases between. The length of the CDR3 is 13 residues. The CDR3, as DNA: TGTGCCAGCAGCCCGCCTGGCGGGGGAGGCTACACCTTC. Amino acid sequence: CASSPPGGGGYTF.

The rearrangement links TRBV24-1 to TRBJ2-5; 10 nucleotides agree with TRBD2. The CDR3 spans 14 residues. V shed 10 bases and J 5 bases; nucleotides not matched to a gene: 9. In germline, CDR1 is KGHDR, CDR2 SFDVKD. The CDR3 coding sequence is TGTGCCACAGCACCGGGACTAGCGTTTGAGACCCAGTACTTC. Translation gives CATAPGLAFETQYF.

The V gene is TRBV7-8, the J gene TRBJ2-5; D is possibly TRBD2 (5 bases). Per germline, CDR1 SGHVS and CDR2 FQNEAQ. The length of the CDR3 is 15 residues. V was clipped by 7 bases and J by 1 base, with 16 bases between them. The CDR3 DNA is TGTGCCAGCACCATCAGCGACGGGGTCCAAGAGACCCAGTACTTC. It encodes CASTISDGVQETQYF.

The chain links TRBV13 to TRBJ2-7; D call uncertain. Trimming cost V 0 bases and J 2 bases, with 8 bases left between them. This CDR3 is 14 amino acids long. The germline CDR1 and CDR2 sequences are PRHDT and FYEKMQ (reference sequence). This CDR3 reads CASSLGPVTYEQYF. CDR3 in DNA: TGTGCCAGCAGCTTAGGCCCCGTTACCTACGAGCAGTACTTC.

The chain joins TRBV28 to TRBJ1-3, with a possible D match to TRBD1 (5 bases). Trimming took 3 bases from V and 1 from J, leaving 7 bases between them. The CDR3 has 14 amino acids. Germline-derived CDR1 and CDR2 are MDHEN and SYDVKM. CDR3 sequence reads: CASSFQGSGNTIYF. In DNA form, the CDR3 reads TGTGCCAGCAGTTTCCAGGGTTCTGGAAACACCATATATTTT.

J is TRBJ2-3 and V is TRBV5-5; unclear D gene. This CDR3 contains 13 residues. CDR1 is SGHKS and CDR2 is YYEKEE in the germline V gene (reference sequence). Trimming stripped 6 bases from V and 0 bases from J, with 8 bases between. The CDR3 here is CASIGRSTDTQYF. The CDR3, as DNA: TGTGCCAGCATAGGACGTAGCACAGATACGCAGTATTTT.

The V call is TRBV11-1, the J call TRBJ1-1; tentative D call: TRBD1 (5 bases). The ends were cut back, 5 bases at V and 5 bases at J, with 21 bases in the middle. In germline, CDR1 is SGHAT, CDR2 FQDESV (reference sequence). This CDR3 has 16 residues. CDR3 sequence (DNA): TGTGCCAGCAGCACCGGGTATCAGGGTGTGAGGACTGAAGCTTTCTTT. Its protein product is CASSTGYQGVRTEAFF.